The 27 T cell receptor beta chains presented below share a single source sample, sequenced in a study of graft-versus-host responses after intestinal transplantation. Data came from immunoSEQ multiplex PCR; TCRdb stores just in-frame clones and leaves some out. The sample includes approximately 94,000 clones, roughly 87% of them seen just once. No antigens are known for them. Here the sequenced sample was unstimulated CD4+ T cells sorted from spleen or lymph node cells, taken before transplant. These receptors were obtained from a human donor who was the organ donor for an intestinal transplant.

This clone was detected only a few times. CDR3 in amino acids: CASSLGTPSNQPQHF. DNA of the CDR3: TGTGCCAGCAGCTTGGGGACCCCGAGCAATCAGCCCCAGCATTTT. The genes are TRBV6-6 and TRBJ1-5; maybe TRBD1 (5 bases). This CDR3 comprises 15 residues. V was shortened by 6 bases and J by 1 base, with 13 bases between the two germline ends. Germline V gene lookup returns CDR1 MNHNY and CDR2 SVGAGI (reference sequence).

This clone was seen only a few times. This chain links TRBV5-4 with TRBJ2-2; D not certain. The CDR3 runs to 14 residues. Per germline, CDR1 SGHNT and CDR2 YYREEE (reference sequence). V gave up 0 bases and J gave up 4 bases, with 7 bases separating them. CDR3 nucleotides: TGTGCCAGCAGCTTGGGTTTGCGCACCGGGGAGCTGTTTTTT. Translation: CASSLGLRTGELFF. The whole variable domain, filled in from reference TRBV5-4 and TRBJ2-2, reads ETGVTQSPTHLIKTRGQQVTLRCSSQSGHNTVSWYQQALGQGPQFIFQYYREEENGRGNFPPRFSGLQFPNYSSELNVNALELDDSALYLCASSLGLRTGELFFGEGSRLTVL.

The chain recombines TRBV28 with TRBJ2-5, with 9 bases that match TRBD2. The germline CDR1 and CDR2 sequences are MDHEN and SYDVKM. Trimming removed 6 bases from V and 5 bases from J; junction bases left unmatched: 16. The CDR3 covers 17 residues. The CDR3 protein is CASRHTSWASGGETQYF. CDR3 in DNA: TGTGCCAGCAGGCACACCTCGTGGGCCAGCGGGGGGGAGACCCAGTACTTC. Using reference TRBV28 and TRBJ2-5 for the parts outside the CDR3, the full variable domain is DVKVTQSSRYLVKRTGEKVFLECVQDMDHENMFWYRQDPGLGLRLIYFSYDVKMKEKGDIPEGYSVSREKKERFSLILESASTNQTSMYLCASRHTSWASGGETQYFGPGTRLLVL.

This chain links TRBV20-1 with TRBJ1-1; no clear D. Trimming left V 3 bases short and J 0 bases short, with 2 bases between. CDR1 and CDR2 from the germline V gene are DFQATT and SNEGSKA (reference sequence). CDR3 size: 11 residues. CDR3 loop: CSARLNTEAFF. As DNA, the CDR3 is TGCAGTGCTAGGTTGAACACTGAAGCTTTCTTT.

CDR3 residues: CASRSLGQMLGEQYF. CDR3 DNA sequence: TGTGCCAGCAGGTCACTGGGTCAGATGTTGGGAGAGCAGTACTTC. This chain links TRBV11-2 with TRBJ2-7; D gene uncertain. The CDR3 loop spans 15 amino acids. Germline CDR1 SGHAT, CDR2 FQNNGV. The ends were cut back, 6 bases at V and 7 bases at J, with 22 bases in the middle. Drawing the rest from reference TRBV11-2 and TRBJ2-7, the complete variable domain is EAGVAQSPRYKIIEKRQSVAFWCNPISGHATLYWYQQILGQGPKLLIQFQNNGVVDDSQLPKDRFSAERLKGVDSTLKIQPAKLEDSAVYLCASRSLGQMLGEQYFGPGTRLTVT.

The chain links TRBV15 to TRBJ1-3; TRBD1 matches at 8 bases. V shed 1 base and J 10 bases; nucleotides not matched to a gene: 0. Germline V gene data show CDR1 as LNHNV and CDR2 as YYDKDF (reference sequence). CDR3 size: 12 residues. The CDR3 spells CATSRGTGTIYF. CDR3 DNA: TGTGCCACCAGCAGAGGGACAGGGACCATATATTTT.

CDR3 sequence: CASSSGGPGAGDTQYF. CDR3 in DNA: TGCGCCAGCAGCTCTGGTGGGCCGGGGGCAGGTGATACGCAGTATTTT. This sequence joins TRBV5-1 and TRBJ2-3, with D perhaps assigned TRBD1 or TRBD2 (6 bases each). Germline CDR1 is SGHRS and CDR2 is YFSETQ. V lost 3 bases to trimming and J lost 6 bases, with 20 bases between them. The CDR3 runs 16 residues.

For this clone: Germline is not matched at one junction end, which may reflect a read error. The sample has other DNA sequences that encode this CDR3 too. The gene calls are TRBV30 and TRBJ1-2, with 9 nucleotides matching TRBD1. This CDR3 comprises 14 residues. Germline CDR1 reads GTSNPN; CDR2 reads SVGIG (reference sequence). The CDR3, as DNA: TGCGCCTGGACGCGGGGGACAGGGTCCTATGGCTACACCTTC. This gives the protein CAWTRGTGSYGYTF.

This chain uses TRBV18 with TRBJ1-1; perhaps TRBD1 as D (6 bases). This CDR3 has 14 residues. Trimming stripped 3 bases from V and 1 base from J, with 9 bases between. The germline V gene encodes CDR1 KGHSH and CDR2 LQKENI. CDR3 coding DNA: TGTGCCAGCTCACCCGGACAGAAGAACACTGAAGCTTTCTTT. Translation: CASSPGQKNTEAFF. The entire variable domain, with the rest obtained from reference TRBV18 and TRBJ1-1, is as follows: NAGVMQNPRHLVRRRGQEARLRCSPMKGHSHVYWYRQLPEEGLKFMVYLQKENIIDESGMPKERFSAEFPKEGPSILRIQQVVRGDSAAYFCASSPGQKNTEAFFGQGTRLTVV.

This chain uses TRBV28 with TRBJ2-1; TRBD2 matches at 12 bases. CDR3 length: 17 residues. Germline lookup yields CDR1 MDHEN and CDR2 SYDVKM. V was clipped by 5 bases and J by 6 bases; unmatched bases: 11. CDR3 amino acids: CASSPGLAGTLINEQFF. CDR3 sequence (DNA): TGTGCCAGCAGTCCGGGACTAGCGGGTACCTTGATCAATGAGCAGTTCTTC.

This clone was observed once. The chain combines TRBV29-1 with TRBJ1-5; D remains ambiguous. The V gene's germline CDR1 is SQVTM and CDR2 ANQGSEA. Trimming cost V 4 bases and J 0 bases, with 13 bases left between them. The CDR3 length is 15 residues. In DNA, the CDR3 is TGCAGCGTTGTTTTACTCGGGGATAGCAATCAGCCCCAGCATTTT. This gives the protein CSVVLLGDSNQPQHF.

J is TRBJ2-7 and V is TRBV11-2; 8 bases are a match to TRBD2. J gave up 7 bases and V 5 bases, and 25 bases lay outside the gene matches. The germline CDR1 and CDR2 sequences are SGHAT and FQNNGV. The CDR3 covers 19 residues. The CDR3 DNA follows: TGTGCCAGCAGCCCTGGCACTATTTCCCTTTGGGTAGCGGGGAAGGAGCAGTACTTC. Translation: CASSPGTISLWVAGKEQYF.

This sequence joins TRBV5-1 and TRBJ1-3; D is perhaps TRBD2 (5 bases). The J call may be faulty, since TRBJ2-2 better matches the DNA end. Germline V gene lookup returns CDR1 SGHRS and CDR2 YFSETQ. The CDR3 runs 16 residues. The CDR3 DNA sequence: TGCGCCAGCAGCCGAACTACGCCCGGGGTCACCGGGGAGCTGTTTTTT. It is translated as CASSRTTPGVTGELFF.

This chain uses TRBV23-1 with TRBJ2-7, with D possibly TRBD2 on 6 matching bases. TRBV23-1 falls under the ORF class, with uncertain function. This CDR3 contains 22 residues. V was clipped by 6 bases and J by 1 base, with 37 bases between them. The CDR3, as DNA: TGCGCCAGCAGGAATTCCAAACCCCCCTCGGGGGTAGCAAAGGGGTCTTCCTACGAGCAGTACTTC. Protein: CASRNSKPPSGVAKGSSYEQYF.

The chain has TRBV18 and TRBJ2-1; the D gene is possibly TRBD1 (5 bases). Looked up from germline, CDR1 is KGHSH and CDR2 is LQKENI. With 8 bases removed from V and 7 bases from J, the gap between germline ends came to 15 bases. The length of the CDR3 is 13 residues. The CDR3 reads CASAPGLGNEQFF. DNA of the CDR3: TGTGCCAGCGCGCCAGGGTTGGGGAATGAGCAGTTCTTC.

DNA of the CDR3: TGTGCCAGCAGTTACTCAACGGGATCCAAGAGGGTGTTTTTT. Translating gives CASSYSTGSKRVFF. This chain joins TRBV6-5 and TRBJ1-4; D is undetermined. Between the trimmed V and J ends, which lost 0 bases and 15 bases, there was a span of 17 bases. Germline values: CDR1 MNHEY, CDR2 SVGAGI. CDR3 length: 14 amino acids.

The CDR3 sequence: CASSEASTDTQYF. DNA of the CDR3: TGTGCCAGCAGTGAAGCGAGCACAGATACGCAGTATTTT. The chain is built from TRBV28 and TRBJ2-3; the D is unclear. This CDR3 is 13 amino acids long. The V and J ends lost 5 bases and 0 bases respectively, with 6 bases between them. The germline CDR1 and CDR2 sequences are MDHEN and SYDVKM.

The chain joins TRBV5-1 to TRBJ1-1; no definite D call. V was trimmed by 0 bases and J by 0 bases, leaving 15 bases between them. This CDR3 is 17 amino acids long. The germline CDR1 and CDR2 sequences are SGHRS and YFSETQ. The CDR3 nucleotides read TGCGCCAGCAGCTTGGACATCCCGAGTCTCATGAACACTGAAGCTTTCTTT. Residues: CASSLDIPSLMNTEAFF. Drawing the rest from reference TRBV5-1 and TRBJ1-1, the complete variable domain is KAGVTQTPRYLIKTRGQQVTLSCSPISGHRSVSWYQQTPGQGLQFLFEYFSETQRNKGNFPGRFSGRQFSNSRSEMNVSTLELGDSALYLCASSLDIPSLMNTEAFFGQGTRLTVV.

The CDR3 DNA follows: TGTGCCAGCAGGAACAGGGTCCGAGGGGGGGAACTGTTTTTT. It specifies CASRNRVRGGELFF. The rearrangement uses TRBV2 and TRBJ1-4; a weak D match, TRBD1 (6 bases). Trimming cost V 6 bases and J 12 bases, with 20 bases left between them. Per the germline V gene, CDR1 is SNHLY and CDR2 is FYNNEI. The CDR3 consists of 14 residues.

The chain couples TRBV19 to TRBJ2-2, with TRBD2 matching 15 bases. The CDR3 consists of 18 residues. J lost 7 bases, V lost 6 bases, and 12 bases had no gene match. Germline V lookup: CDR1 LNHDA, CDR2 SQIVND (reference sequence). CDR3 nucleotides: TGTGCCAGTAGGGGACTAGCGGGGGGTTCAACACCCATCGGGGAGCTGTTTTTT. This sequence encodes CASRGLAGGSTPIGELFF.

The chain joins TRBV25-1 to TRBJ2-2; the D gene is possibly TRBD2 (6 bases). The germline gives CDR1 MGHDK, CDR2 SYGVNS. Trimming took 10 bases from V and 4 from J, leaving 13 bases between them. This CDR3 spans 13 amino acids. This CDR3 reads CATEDYRTGELFF. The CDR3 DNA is TGTGCCACCGAGGACTACCGCACCGGGGAGCTGTTTTTT. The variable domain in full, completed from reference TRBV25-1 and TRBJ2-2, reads EADIYQTPRYLVIGTGKKITLECSQTMGHDKMYWYQQDPGMELHLIHYSYGVNSTEKGDLSSESTVSRIRTEHFPLTLESARPSHTSQYLCATEDYRTGELFFGEGSRLTVL.

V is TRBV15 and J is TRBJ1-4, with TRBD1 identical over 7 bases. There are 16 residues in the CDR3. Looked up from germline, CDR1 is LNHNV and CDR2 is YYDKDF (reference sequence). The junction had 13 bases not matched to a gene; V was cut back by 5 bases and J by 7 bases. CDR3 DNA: TGTGCCACCAGCTCACGATGGCAGGGGGAGGGTGAAAAACTGTTTTTT. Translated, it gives CATSSRWQGEGEKLFF.

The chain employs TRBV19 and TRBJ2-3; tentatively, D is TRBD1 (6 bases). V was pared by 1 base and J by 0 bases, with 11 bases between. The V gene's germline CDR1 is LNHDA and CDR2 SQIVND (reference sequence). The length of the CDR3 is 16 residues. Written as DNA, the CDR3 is TGTGCCAGTAGTATAGGTGGACAGACTAGCACAGATACGCAGTATTTT. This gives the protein CASSIGGQTSTDTQYF.

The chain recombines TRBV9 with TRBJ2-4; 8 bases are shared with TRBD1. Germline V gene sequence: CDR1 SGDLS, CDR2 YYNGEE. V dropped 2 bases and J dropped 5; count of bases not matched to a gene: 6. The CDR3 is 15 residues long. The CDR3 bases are TGTGCCAGCAGCGTGACCGGGACAGGCGAAAACATTCAGTACTTC. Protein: CASSVTGTGENIQYF.

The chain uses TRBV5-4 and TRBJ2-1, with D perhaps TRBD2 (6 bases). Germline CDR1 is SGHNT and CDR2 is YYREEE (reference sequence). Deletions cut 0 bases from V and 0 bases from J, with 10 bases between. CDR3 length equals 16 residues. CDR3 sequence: CASSLGGKPSYNEQFF. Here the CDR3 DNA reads TGTGCCAGCAGCTTGGGCGGGAAGCCCTCCTACAATGAGCAGTTCTTC.

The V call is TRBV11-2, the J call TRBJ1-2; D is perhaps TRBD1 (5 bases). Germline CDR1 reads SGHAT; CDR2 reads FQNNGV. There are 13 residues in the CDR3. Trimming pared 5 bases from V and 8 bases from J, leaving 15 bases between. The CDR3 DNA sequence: TGTGCCAGCAGCAGAGACGGGGCCATGGGCTACACCTTC. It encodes CASSRDGAMGYTF.

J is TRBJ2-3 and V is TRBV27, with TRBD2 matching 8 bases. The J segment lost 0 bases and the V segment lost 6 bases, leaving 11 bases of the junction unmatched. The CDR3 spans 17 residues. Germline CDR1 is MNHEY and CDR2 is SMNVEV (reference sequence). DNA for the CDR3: TGTGCCAGCAGCTCCCCCTACCGGGGGGGAAGCACAGATACGCAGTATTTT. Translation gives CASSSPYRGGSTDTQYF.